The entry below describes one T cell receptor (beta chain). Its specificity is not known. The CDR3 ends on some other residue instead of the conserved phenylalanine or tryptophan, so this is likely a read error. This sample was taken from a study of tumor-infiltrating lymphocytes in primary liver carcinoma. The study, taken as a whole, reports: In tumor-adjacent and tumor-blood pairs, overlap was lower than in tumor region pairs.

Production of TCR beta cDNA used 500 ng total RNA together with a constant-region primer. Employing slightly modified ARM-PCR, three nested multiplex PCR rounds were run, and these gave rise to the TCR beta libraries. From the multiplex PCR reads, TCRdb called clonotypes with MiXCR, one entry per CDR3 protein. The sample lists under 30,000 distinct CDR3 sequences; roughly 80% were seen once. Co-extraction yielded RNA and DNA from around 18-30 mg of unsorted bulk tissue. This TCR was sampled from a man between 35 and 55 years old with primary liver carcinoma and hepatitis B virus infection. Sequencing input: liver tumor tissue from sampling region 3. The sample's subset: tumor region T3, left-lateral pole.

The CDR3 nucleotides read TGTGTCAGCAGCCAAACTCCTGGCGGGGGGAAAGAGGCTCAGTACTCC. Protein: CVSSQTPGGGKEAQYS. The genes are TRBV11-2 and TRBJ2-5; 8 bases fit TRBD2. This CDR3 spans 16 amino acids. Germline V gene lookup returns CDR1 SGHAT and CDR2 FQNNGV.